This T cell receptor beta chain stems from a study of memory CD4+ T cells and cytomegalovirus serostatus. Single viable CD3+CD4+CD8-CD45RO+ cells were sorted as the memory CD4+ T cells. Donors' CMV status reflects serum IgG against pp150, pp28, p38, p52. Whole-study results and caveats: About two fifths of the roughly 150 known CMV-associated TCRbeta sequences appeared in CD4+ memory.

This clone was detected only a few times. Its antigen is not identified. Produced via immunoSEQ multiplex PCR; TCRdb's table is partial and in-frame only. The repertoire holds about 41,000 clones, with about three quarters as singletons. The CDR3 is 14 amino acids. V was shortened by 3 bases and J by 0 bases, with 9 bases between the two germline ends. Germline V gives CDR1 SGHDT, CDR2 YYEEEE. V and J are TRBV5-6 and TRBJ1-1, with unresolved D. The sequenced sample consisted of memory CD4+ T cells from blood. The source is an adult in good health and CMV-seronegative. CDR3 in DNA: TGTGCCAGCAGCTCCGTTTTCTTGAACACTGAAGCTTTCTTT. Amino acid sequence: CASSSVFLNTEAFF.